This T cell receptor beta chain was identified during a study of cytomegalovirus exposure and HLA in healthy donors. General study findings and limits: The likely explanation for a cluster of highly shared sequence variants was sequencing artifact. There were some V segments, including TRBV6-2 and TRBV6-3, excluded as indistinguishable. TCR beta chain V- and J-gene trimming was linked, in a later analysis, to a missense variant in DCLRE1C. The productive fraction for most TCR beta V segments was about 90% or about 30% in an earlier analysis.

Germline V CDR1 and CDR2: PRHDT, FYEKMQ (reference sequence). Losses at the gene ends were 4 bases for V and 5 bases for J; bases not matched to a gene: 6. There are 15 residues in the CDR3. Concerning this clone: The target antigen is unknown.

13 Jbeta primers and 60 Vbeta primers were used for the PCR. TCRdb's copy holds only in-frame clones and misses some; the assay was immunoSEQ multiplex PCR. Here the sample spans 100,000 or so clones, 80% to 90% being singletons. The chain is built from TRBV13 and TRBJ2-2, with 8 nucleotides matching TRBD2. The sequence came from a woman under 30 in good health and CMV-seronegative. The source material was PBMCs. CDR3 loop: CASSSTSGDTGELFF. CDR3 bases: TGTGCCAGCAGCTCTACTAGCGGCGATACCGGGGAGCTGTTTTTT.